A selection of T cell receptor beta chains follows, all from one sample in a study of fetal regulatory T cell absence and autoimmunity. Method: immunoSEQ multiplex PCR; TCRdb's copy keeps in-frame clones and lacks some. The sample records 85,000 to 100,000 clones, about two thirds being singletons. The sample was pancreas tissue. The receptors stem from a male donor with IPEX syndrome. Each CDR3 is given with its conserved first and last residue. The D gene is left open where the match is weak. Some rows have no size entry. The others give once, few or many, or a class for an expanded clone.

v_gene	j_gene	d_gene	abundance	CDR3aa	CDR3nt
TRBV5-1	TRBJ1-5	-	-	CASSPDTNQPQHF	TGCGCCAGCAGCCCGGACACCAATCAGCCCCAGCATTTT
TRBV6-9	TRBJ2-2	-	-	CASTDLGGDHTGELFF	TGTGCCAGCACCGACTTAGGGGGGGACCACACCGGGGAGCTGTTTTTT
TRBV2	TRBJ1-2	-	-	CASSVVGTPYGYTF	TGTGCCAGCAGTGTTGTAGGGACGCCTTATGGCTACACCTTC
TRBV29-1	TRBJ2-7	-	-	CSVERTANYEQYF	TGCAGCGTTGAACGGACAGCCAACTACGAGCAGTACTTC
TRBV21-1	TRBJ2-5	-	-	CASSKEGLAGRSETQYF	TGTGCCAGCAGCAAAGAGGGACTAGCGGGGCGATCAGAGACCCAGTACTTC
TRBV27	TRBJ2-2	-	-	CASAPSWGDNTGELFF	TGTGCCAGCGCTCCTTCGTGGGGGGATAACACCGGGGAGCTGTTTTTT
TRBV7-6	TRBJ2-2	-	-	CASSRTGTGELFF	TGTGCCAGCAGTCGAACAGGAACCGGGGAGCTGTTTTTT
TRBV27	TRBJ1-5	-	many	CASSLGSPTGLKPQHF	TGTGCCAGCAGTTTAGGAAGCCCGACAGGCTTAAAGCCCCAGCATTTT
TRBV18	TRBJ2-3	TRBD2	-	CASSPPRGEGDTQYF	TGTGCCAGCTCACCACCGCGGGGGGAAGGAGATACGCAGTATTTT
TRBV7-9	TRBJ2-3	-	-	CASSLFTDTQYF	TGTGCCAGCAGCTTATTCACAGATACGCAGTATTTT
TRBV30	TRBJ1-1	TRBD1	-	CAWKWDRVNTEAFF	TGTGCCTGGAAGTGGGACAGGGTGAACACTGAAGCTTTCTTT
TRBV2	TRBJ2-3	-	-	CANSPSTDTQYF	TGTGCCAACAGTCCCAGCACAGATACGCAGTATTTT
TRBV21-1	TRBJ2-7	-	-	CASSKGTDTGTLIYEQYF	TGTGCCAGCAGCAAAGGGACCGATACCGGGACACTCATCTACGAGCAGTACTTC
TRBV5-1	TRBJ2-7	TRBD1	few	CASSLSNRVQGYEQYF	TGCGCCAGCAGCTTGTCCAACCGGGTACAGGGGTACGAGCAGTACTTC
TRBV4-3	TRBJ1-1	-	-	CASSQEGAGVSMNTEAFF	TGCGCCAGCAGCCAAGAGGGGGCAGGGGTGAGTATGAACACTGAAGCTTTCTTT